This TCR beta chain was sequenced during a study of blood T cell repertoires in COVID-19. Overall study: Donors in the United States, Italy and Spain gave samples during acute or convalescent COVID-19. Sample material is recorded as cDNA or gDNA derived from T cells, B-cell-depleted T cells, or PBMCs.

Per the original data handling: Amplification from reference gene primers served as the basis for estimated nucleated cell counts. Libraries were prepared by immunoSEQ multiplex PCR; TCRdb keeps only in-frame clonotypes and omits some of them. The DNA was the basis for D and trimming; V, J and clone size are from that table. Of roughly 45,000 clones in the sample, around 79% were seen once. Trimming at V came to 5 bases and at J to 3 bases, leaving 9 bases not matched to a gene. The CDR3 covers 15 residues. In germline, CDR1 is SGHAT, CDR2 FQNNGV. The sample comprised peripheral blood. The source of this sequence is a woman aged 55 to 70 with acute or convalescent COVID-19. The rearrangement uses TRBV11-2 and TRBJ2-7; 8 bases line up with TRBD1. The CDR3 is CASSAIPGQVYEQYF. The CDR3 DNA is TGTGCCAGCAGCGCAATCCCGGGACAGGTCTACGAGCAGTACTTC.